Detailed here is one TCR beta chain. Per the germline V gene, CDR1 is MNHNY and CDR2 is SVGAGI (reference sequence). V lost 6 bases to trimming and J lost 8 bases; unmatched junction nucleotides: 10. CDR3 length: 15 residues. This record belongs to a study of blood T cell repertoires in COVID-19. The wider study: Sites in the United States, Italy and Spain provided acute and convalescent COVID-19 samples. T cells, B-cell-depleted T cells, or PBMCs supplied cDNA or gDNA.

The data were produced by immunoSEQ multiplex PCR, yet TCRdb's version contains in-frame clones alone and is incomplete. The repertoire consists of some 170,000 clones, with approximately 80% occurring once and the leading ten covering around 7%. Enrollment of patients from Seattle took place during active infection, with longitudinal follow-up. The V and J genes are TRBV6-6 and TRBJ2-1; the match to TRBD1 covers 10 bases. Sequencing was carried out using peripheral blood. The clonotype originates from a woman aged 35 to 49 with COVID-19, enrolled during active disease. The CDR3 region has the DNA TGTGCCAGCAGAGCGCGGGACAGGGGTAGGGATGAGCAGTTCTTC. This encodes CASRARDRGRDEQFF.